This T cell receptor (beta chain) was identified in a study of T cell repertoires in cytomegalovirus infection. Study overall: It can be stated that public TCR beta signatures indicated CMV infection as well as a matching HLA type. Regarding the study as a whole: Based on cumulative public TCR beta family frequency, carriers of CMV plus the relevant HLA were identified.

From the reads, TCRdb called clonotypes with MiXCR, one entry per CDR3 protein. The table shows hundreds of thousands of distinct CDR3 sequences, with approximately 31% occurring only once. This CDR3 comprises 17 residues. The V and J ends lost 3 bases and 5 bases, in that order; junction bases with no gene match: 15. Germline V gene lookup returns CDR1 SGHRS and CDR2 YFSETQ. This clonotype was observed a few times. The target antigen is unknown. The sequence was collected from a human donor in good health (CMV status not recorded). Some clones in this sample may be carry-over from other donors' samples. Sequenced material: cultured CD8+ T cells from PBMCs, taken from culture after CMV antigen stimulation. The chain is built from TRBV5-1 and TRBJ1-1, with TRBD1 identical over 8 bases. The CDR3 loop is CASSSQGAGAVDTEAFF. The CDR3 region has the DNA TGCGCCAGCAGCTCCCAGGGGGCGGGTGCGGTGGATACTGAAGCTTTCTTT.